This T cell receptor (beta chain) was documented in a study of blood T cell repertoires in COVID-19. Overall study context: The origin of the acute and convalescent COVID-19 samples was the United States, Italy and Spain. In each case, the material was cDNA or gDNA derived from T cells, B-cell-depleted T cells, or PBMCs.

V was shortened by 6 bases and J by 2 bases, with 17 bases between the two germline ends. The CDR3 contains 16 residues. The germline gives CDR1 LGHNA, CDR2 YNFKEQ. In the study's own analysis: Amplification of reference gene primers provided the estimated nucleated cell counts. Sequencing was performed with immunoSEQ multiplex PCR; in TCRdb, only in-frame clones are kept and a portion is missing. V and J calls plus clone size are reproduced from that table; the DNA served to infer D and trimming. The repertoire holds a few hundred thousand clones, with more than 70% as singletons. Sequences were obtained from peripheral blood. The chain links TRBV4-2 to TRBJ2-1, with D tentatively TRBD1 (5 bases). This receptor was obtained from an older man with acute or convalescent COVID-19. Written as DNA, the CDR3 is TGTGCCAGCAGTCCTAGGGGCGCAGGGACCTACAATGAGCAGTTCTTC. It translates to CASSPRGAGTYNEQFF.